Below, 20 T cell receptor beta chains from the same sample are listed, as sequenced in a study of blood T cell repertoires in COVID-19. The table came from immunoSEQ multiplex PCR; TCRdb's copy has only in-frame clones and leaves some out. Counted here are fewer than 200,000 clones, roughly 84% occurring once; the ten biggest clones make up approximately 1.2%. Source material: peripheral blood. These receptor sequences come from a man aged 55 to 69 who had recovered from COVID-19.

This clone was found a few times. Given a far larger clone just one base away, this is likely a sequencing read error. The chain recombines TRBV12-3 or TRBV12-4 with TRBJ2-7, with D perhaps TRBD1 (6 bases). The V end lost 6 bases, the J end lost 6 bases, and 12 bases lay between the germline ends. This CDR3 is 12 amino acids long. Written as DNA, the CDR3 is TGTGCCAGCAGCCCGACAGGCTTCGAGCAGTACTTC. Translation gives CASSPTGFEQYF.

This clone was seen more than once but under ten times. This rearrangement joins TRBV29-1 to TRBJ2-2; D remains ambiguous. The CDR3 runs to 13 residues. Germline V gene data show CDR1 as SQVTM and CDR2 as ANQGSEA. Trimming pared 5 bases from V and 4 bases from J, leaving 11 bases between. CDR3 sequence (DNA): TGCAGCGTTTCGACGGGTCCCACCGGGGAGCTGTTTTTT. Protein: CSVSTGPTGELFF.

The chain is built from TRBV23-1 and TRBJ1-4; no clear D. TRBV23-1 is labeled an ORF, and its function is uncertain. V shed 8 bases and J shed 0 bases, with 13 bases lying between them. CDR3 size: 15 residues. The CDR3 loop reads CASGHPVATNEKLFF. The CDR3 DNA reads as TGCGCCAGCGGGCACCCGGTTGCAACTAATGAAAAACTGTTTTTT.

The chain uses TRBV29-1 and TRBJ1-2; D unresolved. V dropped 7 bases and J dropped 2 bases, with 8 bases sitting between them. The CDR3 is made up of 11 amino acids. The V gene's germline CDR1 is SQVTM and CDR2 ANQGSEA. The CDR3 sequence is CSAQWNYGYTF. For the CDR3, the DNA is TGCAGCGCACAATGGAACTATGGCTACACCTTC.

This clone showed up just once. The chain joins TRBV5-5 to TRBJ1-4, with no clear D. The CDR3 contains 18 residues. Germline V gene lookup returns CDR1 SGHKS and CDR2 YYEKEE (reference sequence). The V end was cut by 1 base, the J end by 2 bases, with 18 bases between. The CDR3 DNA sequence: TGTGCCAGCAGCTTGACGGGATCACCATACACGACTAATGAAAAACTGTTTTTT. Its protein is CASSLTGSPYTTNEKLFF.

The chain links TRBV6-1 to TRBJ1-5, with D unresolved. Germline assignment: CDR1 MNHNS and CDR2 SASEGT. The CDR3 has 12 residues. Trimming removed 3 bases at V and 6 bases at J, with 6 bases between. CDR3 nucleotide sequence: TGTGCCAGCAGTGATGGAGGTCAGCCCCAGCATTTT. The encoded protein is CASSDGGQPQHF.

This clone was detected once. This chain links TRBV5-1 with TRBJ1-2; TRBD1 matches at 7 bases. Germline CDR1 reads SGHRS; CDR2 reads YFSETQ. CDR3 length: 13 amino acids. V was pared by 5 bases and J by 5 bases, with 6 bases of the junction left unmatched. Written as DNA, the CDR3 is TGCGCCAGCAGGACAACAGGGGATTATGGCTACACCTTC. Amino acids: CASRTTGDYGYTF.

The V and J genes are TRBV6-5 and TRBJ1-2; 10 bases match TRBD1. CDR1 is MNHEY, CDR2 SVGAGI, per germline. The CDR3 is 13 residues long. Trimming cost V 6 bases and J 6 bases; bases outside gene matches: 4. The CDR3 reads CASRTGTGDGYTF. CDR3 nucleotide sequence: TGTGCCAGCAGGACCGGGACAGGGGATGGCTACACCTTC.

This chain links TRBV30 with TRBJ2-2, with D unclear. The CDR3 length is 16 residues. V lost 1 base to trimming and J lost 3 bases, with 15 bases between them. The germline V gene has CDR1 GTSNPN and CDR2 SVGIG (reference sequence). The CDR3 DNA follows: TGTGCCTGGAGTGCCTCGCCCCAGTCAGACACCGGGGAGCTGTTTTTT. Its protein product is CAWSASPQSDTGELFF.

Many counts were recorded for this clone. The genes are TRBV5-5 and TRBJ2-3, with TRBD2 identical over 10 bases. This CDR3 is built from 17 residues. The germline V gene encodes CDR1 SGHKS and CDR2 YYEKEE (reference sequence). J gave up 2 bases and V 4 bases, and 10 bases lay outside the gene matches. The DNA for the CDR3 is TGTGCCAGCAGCCGTACCACTCTAGCGGGGGTCACAGATACGCAGTATTTT. Encoded protein: CASSRTTLAGVTDTQYF.

This clone was counted a single time. The rearrangement uses TRBV13 and TRBJ2-7, with 10 bases fitting TRBD1. Losses at the gene ends were 3 bases for V and 5 bases for J; bases not matched to a gene: 1. The CDR3 contains 13 residues. Per the germline V gene, CDR1 is PRHDT and CDR2 is FYEKMQ (reference sequence). As DNA, the CDR3 is TGTGCCAGCAGCTTGACAGGGGGCCACGAGCAGTACTTC. Protein product: CASSLTGGHEQYF.

The chain couples TRBV19 to TRBJ2-7; possible D gene TRBD1, 6 bases. The CDR3 is 14 residues long. Deletions cut 10 bases from V and 3 bases from J, with 19 bases between. Germline values: CDR1 LNHDA, CDR2 SQIVND (reference sequence). The chain's CDR3 is CATRRGQGFYEQYF. In DNA form, the CDR3 reads TGTGCCACCCGCAGGGGACAAGGGTTCTACGAGCAGTACTTC.

The chain couples TRBV5-4 to TRBJ1-4; D perhaps matches TRBD1 (5 bases). From germline, CDR1 is SGHNT and CDR2 YYREEE (reference sequence). Trimming removed 5 bases from V and 4 bases from J, with 15 bases in between. This CDR3 spans 15 amino acids. CDR3 protein: CASSPGGADNEKLFF. In nucleotides, the CDR3 is TGTGCCAGCAGTCCCGGTGGGGCCGATAATGAAAAACTGTTTTTT.

This chain uses TRBV6-5 with TRBJ1-2; TRBD1 agrees at 10 bases. CDR1 MNHEY and CDR2 SVGAGI come from the germline V gene. The CDR3 covers 14 residues. The J segment lost 8 bases and the V segment lost 5 bases, leaving 8 bases of the junction unmatched. CDR3 protein: CASSTRQGAPGYTF. The CDR3 DNA follows: TGTGCCAGCAGTACCCGACAGGGGGCGCCCGGCTACACCTTC.

This sequence joins TRBV19 and TRBJ1-6; a possible D gene is TRBD1 (5 bases). The CDR3 contains 13 residues. Germline CDR1 reads LNHDA; CDR2 reads SQIVND (reference sequence). V lost 4 bases and J lost 10, with 11 bases in between. The CDR3 is CASSTQGNSPLHF. The CDR3 nucleotides read TGTGCCAGTAGTACCCAGGGTAACTCACCCCTCCACTTT.

The V gene is TRBV19, the J gene TRBJ2-7; the match to TRBD1 covers 7 bases. J lost 5 bases, V lost 6 bases, and 4 bases had no gene match. The CDR3 loop spans 12 amino acids. Germline V lookup: CDR1 LNHDA, CDR2 SQIVND (reference sequence). CDR3 sequence (DNA): TGTGCCAGTAGCCTGACAGGGAACGAGCAGTACTTC. As protein: CASSLTGNEQYF.

This clone was found once. This chain joins TRBV24-1 and TRBJ2-2; unclear D gene. The germline V and J ends were trimmed by 4 bases and 5 bases, with 13 bases remaining between them. This CDR3 has 15 residues. Germline lookup yields CDR1 KGHDR and CDR2 SFDVKD. The CDR3 DNA sequence: TGTGCCACCAGTGACCCACAAACAGAAACCGGGGAGCTGTTTTTT. Translation gives CATSDPQTETGELFF.

The chain links TRBV5-1 to TRBJ1-2; 9 nucleotides agree with TRBD1. V was pared by 4 bases and J by 8 bases, with 21 bases of the junction left unmatched. Germline V gene data show CDR1 as SGHRS and CDR2 as YFSETQ. The CDR3 totals 18 residues. The DNA of the CDR3 is TGCGCCAGCAGCCCCACTCGAGGGACAGGGAGCCTAAGGAGAGGCTACACCTTC. Its translation: CASSPTRGTGSLRRGYTF. The complete variable domain, with remaining parts taken from reference TRBV5-1 and TRBJ1-2, reads KAGVTQTPRYLIKTRGQQVTLSCSPISGHRSVSWYQQTPGQGLQFLFEYFSETQRNKGNFPGRFSGRQFSNSRSEMNVSTLELGDSALYLCASSPTRGTGSLRRGYTFGSGTRLTVV.

This clone was picked up a small number of times. The chain is built from TRBV24-1 and TRBJ2-1; TRBD1 matches 7 bases. Germline CDR1 is KGHDR and CDR2 is SFDVKD. This CDR3 is built from 16 residues. Germline trimming cut 5 bases from V and 1 base from J; bases unmatched to any gene: 7. The CDR3 sequence: CATSASGQESYNEQFF. As DNA, the CDR3 is TGTGCCACCAGTGCCTCCGGACAGGAATCCTACAATGAGCAGTTCTTC.

The chain recombines TRBV7-8 with TRBJ2-4; maybe TRBD2 (6 bases). The CDR3 has 17 residues. Germline CDR1 is SGHVS and CDR2 is FQNEAQ. V was pared by 5 bases and J by 5 bases, with 22 bases between. Written as DNA, the CDR3 is TGTGCCAGCAGCGGGTGGGACTCCTACTCGGGTGAAAACATTCAGTACTTC. Translating gives CASSGWDSYSGENIQYF.